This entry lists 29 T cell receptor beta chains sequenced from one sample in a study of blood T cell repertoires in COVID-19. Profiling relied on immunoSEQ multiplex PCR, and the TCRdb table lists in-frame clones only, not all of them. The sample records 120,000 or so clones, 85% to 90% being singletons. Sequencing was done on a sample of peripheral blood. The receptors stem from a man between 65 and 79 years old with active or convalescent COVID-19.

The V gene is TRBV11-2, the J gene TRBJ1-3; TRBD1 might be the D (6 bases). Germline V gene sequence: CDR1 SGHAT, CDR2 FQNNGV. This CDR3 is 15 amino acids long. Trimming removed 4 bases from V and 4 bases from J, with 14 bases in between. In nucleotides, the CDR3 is TGTGCCAGCAGCTCGTCAACAGGGTGGGGAAACACCATATATTTT. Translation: CASSSSTGWGNTIYF.

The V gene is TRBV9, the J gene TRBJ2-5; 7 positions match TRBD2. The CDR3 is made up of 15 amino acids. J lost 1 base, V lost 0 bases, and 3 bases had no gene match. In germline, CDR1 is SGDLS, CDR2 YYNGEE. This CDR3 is CASSVGLASQETQYF. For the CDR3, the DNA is TGTGCCAGCAGCGTAGGACTAGCTTCCCAAGAGACCCAGTACTTC.

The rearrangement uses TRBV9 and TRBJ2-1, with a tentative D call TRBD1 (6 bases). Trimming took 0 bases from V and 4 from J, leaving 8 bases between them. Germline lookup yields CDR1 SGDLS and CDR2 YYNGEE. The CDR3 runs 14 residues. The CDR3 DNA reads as TGTGCCAGCAGCGTAGCCGACAGGTACAATGAGCAGTTCTTC. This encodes CASSVADRYNEQFF.

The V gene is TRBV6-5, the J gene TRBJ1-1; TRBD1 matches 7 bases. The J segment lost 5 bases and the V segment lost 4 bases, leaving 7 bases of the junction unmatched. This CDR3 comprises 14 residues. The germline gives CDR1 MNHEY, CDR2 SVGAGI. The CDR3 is CASSLQGPGTEAFF. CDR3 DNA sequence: TGTGCCAGCAGTTTACAGGGGCCTGGGACTGAAGCTTTCTTT.

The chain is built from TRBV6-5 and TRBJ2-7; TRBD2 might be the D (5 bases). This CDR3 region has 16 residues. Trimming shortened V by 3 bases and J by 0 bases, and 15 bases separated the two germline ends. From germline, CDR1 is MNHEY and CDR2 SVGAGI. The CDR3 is CASSYKASPSSYEQYF. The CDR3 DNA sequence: TGTGCCAGCAGTTATAAGGCTAGCCCCTCCTCCTACGAGCAGTACTTC.

The CDR3 nucleotides are TGCGCCAGCACACAGACAGGGGTGGGAACTAATGAAAAACTGTTTTTT. Protein sequence: CASTQTGVGTNEKLFF. The chain joins TRBV5-1 to TRBJ1-4, with 8 bases lining up with TRBD1. Germline loops: CDR1 SGHRS, CDR2 YFSETQ. The CDR3 has 16 residues. Germline trimming cut 6 bases from V and 1 base from J; bases unmatched to any gene: 8.

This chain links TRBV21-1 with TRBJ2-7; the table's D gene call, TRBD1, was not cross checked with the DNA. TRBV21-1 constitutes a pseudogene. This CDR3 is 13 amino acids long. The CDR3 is CASRNAGDSEQYF. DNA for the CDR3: TGTGCCAGCAGGAATGCAGGGGATTCCGAGCAGTACTTC.

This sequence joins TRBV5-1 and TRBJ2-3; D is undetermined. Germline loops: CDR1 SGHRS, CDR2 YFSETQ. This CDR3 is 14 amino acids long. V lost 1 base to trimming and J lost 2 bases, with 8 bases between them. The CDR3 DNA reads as TGCGCCAGCAGCTTGAACTCTGCCACAGATACGCAGTATTTT. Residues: CASSLNSATDTQYF.

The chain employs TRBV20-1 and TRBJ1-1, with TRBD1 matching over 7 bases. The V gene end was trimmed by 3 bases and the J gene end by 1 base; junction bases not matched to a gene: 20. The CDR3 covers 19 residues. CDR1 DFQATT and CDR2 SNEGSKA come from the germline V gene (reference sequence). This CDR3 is CSASKDRRGRGLGNTEAFF. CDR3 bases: TGCAGTGCTAGTAAGGACAGGAGGGGGCGCGGGTTAGGGAACACTGAAGCTTTCTTT.

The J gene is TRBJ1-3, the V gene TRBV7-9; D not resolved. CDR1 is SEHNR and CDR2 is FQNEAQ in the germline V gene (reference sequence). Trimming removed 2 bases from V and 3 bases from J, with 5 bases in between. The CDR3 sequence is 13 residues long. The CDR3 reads CASSLSFGNTIYF. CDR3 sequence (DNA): TGTGCCAGCAGCTTATCTTTTGGAAACACCATATATTTT.

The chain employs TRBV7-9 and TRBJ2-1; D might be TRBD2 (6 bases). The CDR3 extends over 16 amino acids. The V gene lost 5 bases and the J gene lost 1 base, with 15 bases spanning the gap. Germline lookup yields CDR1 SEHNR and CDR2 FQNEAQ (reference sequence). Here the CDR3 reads CASSETRDSSYNEQFF. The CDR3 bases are TGTGCCAGCAGCGAAACACGGGACTCATCCTACAATGAGCAGTTCTTC.

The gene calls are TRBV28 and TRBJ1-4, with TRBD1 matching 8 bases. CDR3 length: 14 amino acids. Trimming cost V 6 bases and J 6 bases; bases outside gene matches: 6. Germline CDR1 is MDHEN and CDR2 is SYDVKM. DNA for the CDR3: TGTGCCAGCAGCTCCGGACAGGGCCATGAAAAACTGTTTTTT. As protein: CASSSGQGHEKLFF.

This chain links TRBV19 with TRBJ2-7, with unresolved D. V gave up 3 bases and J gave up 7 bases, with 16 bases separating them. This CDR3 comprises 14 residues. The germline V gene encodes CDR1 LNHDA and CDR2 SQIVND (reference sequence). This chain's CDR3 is CASSIWSEDPEQYF. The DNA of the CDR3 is TGTGCCAGTAGTATTTGGAGTGAGGATCCTGAGCAGTACTTC.

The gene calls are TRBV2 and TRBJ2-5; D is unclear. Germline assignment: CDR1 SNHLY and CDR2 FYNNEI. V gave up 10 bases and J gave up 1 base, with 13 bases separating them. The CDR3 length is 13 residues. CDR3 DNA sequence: TGTGCCACCCCAGTACCCTTCCAAGAGACCCAGTACTTC. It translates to CATPVPFQETQYF. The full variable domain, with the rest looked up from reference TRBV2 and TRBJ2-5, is EPEVTQTPSHQVTQMGQEVILRCVPISNHLYFYWYRQILGQKVEFLVSFYNNEISEKSEIFDDQFSVERPDGSNFTLKIRSTKLEDSAMYFCATPVPFQETQYFGPGTRLLVL.

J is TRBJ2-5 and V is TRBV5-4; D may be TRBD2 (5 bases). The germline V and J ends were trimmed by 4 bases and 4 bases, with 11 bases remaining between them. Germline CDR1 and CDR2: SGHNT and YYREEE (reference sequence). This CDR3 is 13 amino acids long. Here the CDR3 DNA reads TGTGCCAGCAGCCTCGGAGGACGAGAGACCCAGTACTTC. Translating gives CASSLGGRETQYF.

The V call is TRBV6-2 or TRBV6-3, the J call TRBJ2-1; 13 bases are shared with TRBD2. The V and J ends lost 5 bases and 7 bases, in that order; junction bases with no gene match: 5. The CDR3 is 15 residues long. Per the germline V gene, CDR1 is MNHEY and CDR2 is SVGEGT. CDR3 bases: TGTGCCAGCAGTCTCGGACTAGCGGGAGCTAATGAGCAGTTCTTC. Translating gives CASSLGLAGANEQFF.

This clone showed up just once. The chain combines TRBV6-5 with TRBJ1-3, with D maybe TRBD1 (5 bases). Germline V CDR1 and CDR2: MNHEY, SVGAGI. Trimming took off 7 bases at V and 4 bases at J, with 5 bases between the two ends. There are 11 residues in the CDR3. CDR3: CASKGGNTIYF. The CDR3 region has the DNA TGTGCCAGCAAGGGGGGAAACACCATATATTTT.

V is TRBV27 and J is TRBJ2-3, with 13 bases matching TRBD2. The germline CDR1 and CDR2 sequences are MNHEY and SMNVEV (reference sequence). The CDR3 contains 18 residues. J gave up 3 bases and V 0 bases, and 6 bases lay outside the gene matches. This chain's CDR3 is CASSLSAGTSGKTDTQYF. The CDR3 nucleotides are TGTGCCAGCAGTTTATCGGCGGGGACTAGCGGGAAAACAGATACGCAGTATTTT.

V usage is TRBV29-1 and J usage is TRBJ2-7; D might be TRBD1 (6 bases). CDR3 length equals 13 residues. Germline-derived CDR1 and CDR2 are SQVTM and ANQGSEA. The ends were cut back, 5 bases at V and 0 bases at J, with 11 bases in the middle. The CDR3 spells CSVRRDNSYEQYF. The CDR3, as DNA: TGCAGCGTTCGACGGGACAACTCCTACGAGCAGTACTTC.

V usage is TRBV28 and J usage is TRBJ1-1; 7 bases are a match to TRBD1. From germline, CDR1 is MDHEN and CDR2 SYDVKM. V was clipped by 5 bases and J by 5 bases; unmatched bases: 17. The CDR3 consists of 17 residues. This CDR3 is CASSPFPETGLGTEAFF. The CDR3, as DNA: TGTGCCAGCAGTCCATTCCCTGAGACAGGGTTGGGGACTGAAGCTTTCTTT.

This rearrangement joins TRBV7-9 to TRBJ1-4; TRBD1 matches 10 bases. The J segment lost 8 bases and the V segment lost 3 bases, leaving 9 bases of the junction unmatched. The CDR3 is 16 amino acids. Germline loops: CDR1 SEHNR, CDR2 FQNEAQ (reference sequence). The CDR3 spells CASSFKGTGVGEKLFF. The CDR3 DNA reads TGTGCCAGCAGCTTTAAAGGGACAGGGGTAGGGGAAAAACTGTTTTTT.

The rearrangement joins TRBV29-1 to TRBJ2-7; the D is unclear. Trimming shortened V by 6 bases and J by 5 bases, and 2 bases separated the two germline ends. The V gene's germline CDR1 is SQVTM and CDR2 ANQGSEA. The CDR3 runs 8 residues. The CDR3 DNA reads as TGCAGCGTCGACGAGCAGTACTTC. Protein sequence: CSVDEQYF.

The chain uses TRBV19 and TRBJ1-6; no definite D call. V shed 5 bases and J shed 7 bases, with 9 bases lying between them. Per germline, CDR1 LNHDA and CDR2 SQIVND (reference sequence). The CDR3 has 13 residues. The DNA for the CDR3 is TGTGCCAGTAGTGCCAGCGGGAATTCACCCCTCCACTTT. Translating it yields CASSASGNSPLHF.

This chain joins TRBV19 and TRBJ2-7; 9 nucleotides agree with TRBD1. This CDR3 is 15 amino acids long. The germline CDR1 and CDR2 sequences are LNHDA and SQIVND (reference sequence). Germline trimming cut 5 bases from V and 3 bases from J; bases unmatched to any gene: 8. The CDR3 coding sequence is TGTGCCAGTAGTCCAGGGACAGGGTCTTTCTACGAGCAGTACTTC. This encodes CASSPGTGSFYEQYF.

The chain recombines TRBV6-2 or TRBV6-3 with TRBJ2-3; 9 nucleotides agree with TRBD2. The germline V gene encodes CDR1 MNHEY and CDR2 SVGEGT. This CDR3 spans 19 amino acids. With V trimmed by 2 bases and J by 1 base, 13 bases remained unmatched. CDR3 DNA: TGTGCCAGCAGTTACACGGCGGGAGGGCCATACCTCGGCACAGATACGCAGTATTTT. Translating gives CASSYTAGGPYLGTDTQYF.

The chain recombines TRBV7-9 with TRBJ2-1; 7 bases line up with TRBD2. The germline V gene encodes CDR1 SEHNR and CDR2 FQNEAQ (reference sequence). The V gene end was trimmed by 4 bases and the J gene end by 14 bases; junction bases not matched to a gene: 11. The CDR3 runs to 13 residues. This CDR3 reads CASSSGLVEYEFF. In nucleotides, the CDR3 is TGTGCCAGCAGCTCAGGACTAGTGGAGTACGAGTTCTTC.

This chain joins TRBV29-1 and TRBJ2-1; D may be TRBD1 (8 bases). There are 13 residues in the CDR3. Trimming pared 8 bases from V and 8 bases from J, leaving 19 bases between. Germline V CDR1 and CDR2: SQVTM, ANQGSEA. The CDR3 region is CSIRRQGRDEQFF. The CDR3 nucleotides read TGCAGCATAAGAAGACAGGGGAGGGATGAGCAGTTCTTC.

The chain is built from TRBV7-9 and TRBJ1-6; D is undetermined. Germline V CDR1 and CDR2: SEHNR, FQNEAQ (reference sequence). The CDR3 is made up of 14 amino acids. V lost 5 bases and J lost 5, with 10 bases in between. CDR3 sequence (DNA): TGTGCCAGCAGCCGTGCCGGGGATAATTCACCCCTCCACTTT. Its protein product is CASSRAGDNSPLHF.

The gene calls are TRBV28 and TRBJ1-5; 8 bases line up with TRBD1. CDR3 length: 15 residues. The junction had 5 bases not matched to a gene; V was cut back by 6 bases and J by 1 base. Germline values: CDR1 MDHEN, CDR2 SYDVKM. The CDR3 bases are TGTGCCAGCAGGACAGGGGCGCAGAGCAATCAGCCCCAGCATTTT. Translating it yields CASRTGAQSNQPQHF.